These 26 T cell receptor beta chains were sequenced from one sample in a study of blood T cells in healthy people across ages. A second PCR, run for about 7 to 11 cycles, used a sample-barcoded 5' primer plus a J-beta primer mix. TCRdb analysed the 5' RACE reads with MiXCR anew, one entry per CDR3 protein. The table has 1.5 million or so distinct CDR3 sequences, 42% seen once. Sequencing was carried out using blood. Every receptor here comes from a woman under 30 in good health.

This clonotype was detected only a few times. The chain has TRBV5-1 and TRBJ2-5; 12 bases agree with TRBD2. Germline V lookup: CDR1 SGHRS, CDR2 YFSETQ. The CDR3 spans 15 residues. V lost 3 bases and J lost 1; bases outside the gene matches: 1. The CDR3 spells CASSSTSGGQETQYF. The DNA of the CDR3 is TGCGCCAGCAGCTCGACTAGCGGGGGCCAAGAGACCCAGTACTTC.

CDR3 loop: CASGPQGPGANVLTF. In DNA, the CDR3 is TGCGCCAGCGGACCACAGGGCCCTGGGGCCAACGTCCTGACTTTC. This chain uses TRBV5-1 with TRBJ2-6; D is possibly TRBD1 (6 bases). V lost 7 bases and J 2 bases, leaving 13 bases between the germline ends. The CDR3 is 15 amino acids. Germline V gene data show CDR1 as SGHRS and CDR2 as YFSETQ.

The chain combines TRBV20-1 with TRBJ1-1, with D maybe TRBD1 (6 bases). This CDR3 region has 14 residues. Per the germline V gene, CDR1 is DFQATT and CDR2 is SNEGSKA (reference sequence). Trimming stripped 1 base from V and 4 bases from J, with 13 bases between. CDR3 protein: CSARAEGGGTEAFF. CDR3 DNA sequence: TGCAGTGCTAGAGCTGAGGGAGGGGGCACTGAAGCTTTCTTT.

This clonotype was found a few times. The CDR3 DNA reads as TGCAGTGCTAGAGATTCGGCCAAGCAGTTGGAGACCCAGTACTTC. Residues: CSARDSAKQLETQYF. The rearrangement links TRBV20-1 to TRBJ2-7; D is unclear. The DNA end is more similar to TRBJ2-5, so the J call may be wrong. The CDR3 contains 15 residues. CDR1 DFQATT and CDR2 SNEGSKA come from the germline V gene (reference sequence).

Note on this clonotype: At one end, the junction sequence differs from germline, possibly due to a read error. This chain connects TRBV12-3 or TRBV12-4 to TRBJ2-7; 9 bases match TRBD2. CDR3 length equals 18 residues. CDR3 DNA: TGTGCCAGCAGTTTATCCTCCTTTAGCGGGAGTAGTAGGTACGGGCAGTACTTC. It translates to CASSLSSFSGSSRYGQYF.

The CDR3, as DNA: TGTGCCAGCAGTCCAGGGACACTTCCCTCTTACGAGCAGTACTTC. This gives the protein CASSPGTLPSYEQYF. The chain links TRBV6-5 to TRBJ2-7, with D possibly matching TRBD1 (6 bases). The CDR3 consists of 15 residues. V lost 5 bases and J lost 4, with 18 bases in between. Per germline, CDR1 MNHEY and CDR2 SVGAGI.

On this clonotype: Since the CDR3 does not end with the conserved phenylalanine or tryptophan, this likely comes from a read error. The rearrangement links TRBV7-2 to TRBJ1-2, with a tentative D call TRBD1 (5 bases). The CDR3 has 14 residues. Trimming stripped 1 base from V and 0 bases from J, with 6 bases between. From germline, CDR1 is SGHTA and CDR2 FQGNSA. The CDR3 is CASSLGGSNYGYTL. In DNA, the CDR3 is TGTGCCAGCAGCTTAGGGGGCTCTAACTATGGCTACACCTTA.

The chain recombines TRBV20-1 with TRBJ1-2; the D is unclear. V was trimmed by 3 bases and J by 4 bases, leaving 12 bases between them. Germline CDR1 reads DFQATT; CDR2 reads SNEGSKA (reference sequence). CDR3 length: 13 residues. CDR3 nucleotide sequence: TGCAGTGCTAGCCAGGAACGGATCTATGGCTACACCTTC. Protein sequence: CSASQERIYGYTF.

The CDR3 loop reads CASSETSSYNEQYF. The DNA for the CDR3 is TGTGCCAGCAGTGAGACTAGCTCCTACAATGAGCAGTACTTC. The chain carries TRBV6-1 and TRBJ2-7, with TRBD2 matching 7 bases. Germline CDR1 is MNHNS and CDR2 is SASEGT. The V and J ends lost 3 bases and 7 bases, in that order; junction bases with no gene match: 9. The CDR3 contains 14 residues.

This sequence joins TRBV10-3 and TRBJ2-4; D may be TRBD1 or TRBD2 (5 bases each). The DNA end is more similar to TRBJ2-7, so the J call may be wrong. Germline V gene lookup returns CDR1 ENHRY and CDR2 SYGVKD. The CDR3 has 14 residues. CDR3 sequence: CAISSGDSTYEQYF. The CDR3 nucleotides read TGTGCCATCAGTAGCGGAGACAGTACCTACGAGCAGTACTTC.

The chain carries TRBV20-1 and TRBJ2-3; weak D call: TRBD2 (5 bases). V was cut by 3 bases and J by 0 bases, with 16 bases left in between. This CDR3 is 16 amino acids long. In germline, CDR1 is DFQATT, CDR2 SNEGSKA (reference sequence). The CDR3 DNA reads as TGCAGTGCTAGTCTCGACTACCCCAGCAGCACAGATACGCAGTATTTT. As protein: CSASLDYPSSTDTQYF.

A few counts support this clonotype. This rearrangement joins TRBV6-2 or TRBV6-3 to TRBJ1-2; D is unresolved. Per germline, CDR1 MNHEY and CDR2 SVGEGT. CDR3 size: 13 residues. Deletions cut 5 bases from V and 3 bases from J, with 10 bases between. CDR3 coding DNA: TGTGCCAGCAGTAACACCGTTGACTATGGCTACACCTTC. Protein sequence: CASSNTVDYGYTF.

The chain couples TRBV7-3 to TRBJ2-3; 9 bases map to TRBD2. From germline, CDR1 is SGHTA and CDR2 FQGTGA. V was clipped by 1 base and J by 2 bases; unmatched bases: 13. The CDR3 runs 19 residues. Written as DNA, the CDR3 is TGTGCCAGCAGCTTAATGGGCGGGGGGGCCTCCGACATCACAGATACGCAGTATTTT. It codes for CASSLMGGGASDITDTQYF.

J is TRBJ2-3 and V is TRBV11-3, with TRBD2 matching 13 bases. Unmatched junction bases numbered 10, after V lost 5 bases and J lost 2 bases. The V gene's germline CDR1 is SGHNT and CDR2 YENEEA. The CDR3 is 18 residues long. DNA for the CDR3: TGTGCCAGCAGCCCTGGACTAGCGGGAGAGTTTAACACAGATACGCAGTATTTT. This gives the protein CASSPGLAGEFNTDTQYF.

The chain carries TRBV6-1 and TRBJ1-1; unclear D gene. The CDR3 consists of 12 residues. Germline loops: CDR1 MNHNS, CDR2 SASEGT. Trimming left V 7 bases short and J 3 bases short, with 9 bases between. CDR3 region: CASMYSHTEAFF. The CDR3 coding sequence is TGTGCCAGCATGTACAGCCACACTGAAGCTTTCTTT.

This clonotype was seen just once. The rearrangement uses TRBV20-1 and TRBJ2-7; D remains unclear. Trimming removed 0 bases at V and 5 bases at J, with 11 bases between. The germline gives CDR1 DFQATT, CDR2 SNEGSKA (reference sequence). The CDR3 has 13 amino acids. The CDR3 region is CSAREVRSDEQYF. DNA of the CDR3: TGCAGTGCTAGAGAGGTACGATCCGACGAGCAGTACTTC.

The chain combines TRBV10-3 with TRBJ2-1; D uncertain. V lost 3 bases to trimming and J lost 8 bases, with 11 bases between them. Looked up from germline, CDR1 is ENHRY and CDR2 is SYGVKD. The CDR3 extends over 13 amino acids. DNA of the CDR3: TGTGCCATCAGTGAACTATTGGTGGATGAGCAGTTCTTC. Its translation: CAISELLVDEQFF.

The CDR3 reads CASSLILATYNEQFF. The CDR3 coding sequence is TGTGCCAGCAGCTTGATTCTAGCGACCTACAATGAGCAGTTCTTC. V gene TRBV5-5 combines with J gene TRBJ2-1, with D perhaps matching TRBD2 (6 bases). This CDR3 spans 15 amino acids. V was pared by 1 base and J by 2 bases, with 10 bases between. Germline CDR1 is SGHKS and CDR2 is YYEKEE (reference sequence).

The gene calls are TRBV6-5 and TRBJ2-1; D is perhaps TRBD1 (6 bases). The V and J ends lost 5 bases and 10 bases respectively, with 18 bases between them. Germline lookup yields CDR1 MNHEY and CDR2 SVGAGI. The CDR3 is made up of 14 amino acids. The DNA for the CDR3 is TGTGCCAGCAGTACCACACGGGACACATACGAGCAGTTCTTC. Translated: CASSTTRDTYEQFF.

The chain carries TRBV7-9 and TRBJ1-1, with unresolved D. The germline V gene has CDR1 SEHNR and CDR2 FQNEAQ (reference sequence). V dropped 3 bases and J dropped 1 base, with 15 bases sitting between them. There are 16 residues in the CDR3. CDR3: CASSFTSGQKNTEAFF. CDR3 coding DNA: TGTGCCAGCAGCTTCACCTCCGGGCAGAAGAACACTGAAGCTTTCTTT.

The chain has TRBV29-1 and TRBJ1-1, with no clear D. CDR3 size: 12 residues. Germline CDR1 and CDR2: SQVTM and ANQGSEA. Between the trimmed V and J ends, which lost 4 bases and 4 bases, there was a span of 10 bases. The CDR3 DNA follows: TGCAGCGTTGGGGGATGGGGCACTGAAGCTTTCTTT. It translates to CSVGGWGTEAFF.

CDR3 coding DNA: TGCGCCAGCAGCCAAGATGGGCAGCCCAATCAGCCCCAGCATTTT. Residues: CASSQDGQPNQPQHF. The V call is TRBV4-1, the J call TRBJ1-5; D ambiguous. Trimming cost V 0 bases and J 3 bases, with 9 bases left between them. This CDR3 has 15 amino acids. CDR1 MGHRA and CDR2 YSYEKL come from the germline V gene.

This sequence joins TRBV27 and TRBJ1-4, with D possibly matching TRBD1 (5 bases). CDR3 length: 15 amino acids. Germline CDR1 and CDR2: MNHEY and SMNVEV (reference sequence). V dropped 6 bases and J dropped 3 bases, with 14 bases sitting between them. For the CDR3, the DNA is TGTGCCAGCAGAGTCGTCGGGGGACCTAATGAAAAACTGTTTTTT. Translating it yields CASRVVGGPNEKLFF.

Ten or more counts support this clonotype. This sequence joins TRBV10-3 and TRBJ2-4; 12 nucleotides agree with TRBD2. CDR1 ENHRY and CDR2 SYGVKD come from the germline V gene. With 6 bases clipped from V and 8 bases from J, the junction kept 8 bases outside the gene matches. The CDR3 is made up of 15 amino acids. The CDR3 sequence is CAISQTSGSKDIQYF. The CDR3, as DNA: TGTGCCATCAGCCAGACTAGCGGGAGTAAAGACATTCAGTACTTC.

The rearrangement links TRBV27 to TRBJ2-3; D possibly matches TRBD1 or TRBD2 (5 bases each). V was clipped by 8 bases and J by 6 bases, with 24 bases between them. This CDR3 spans 16 amino acids. Germline V gene data show CDR1 as MNHEY and CDR2 as SMNVEV (reference sequence). The CDR3 reads CASARSGTGYRDTQYF. The CDR3 DNA reads TGTGCCAGCGCTCGCTCCGGGACGGGCTATAGGGATACGCAGTATTTT.

The rearrangement uses TRBV20-1 and TRBJ2-3, with 13 nucleotides matching TRBD2. The CDR3 covers 17 residues. CDR1 and CDR2 (germline): DFQATT, SNEGSKA (reference sequence). Losses at the gene ends were 3 bases for V and 4 bases for J; bases not matched to a gene: 10. CDR3 sequence reads: CSASPRLAGGPPDTQYF. DNA for the CDR3: TGCAGTGCTAGTCCCAGACTAGCGGGAGGACCCCCAGATACGCAGTATTTT.